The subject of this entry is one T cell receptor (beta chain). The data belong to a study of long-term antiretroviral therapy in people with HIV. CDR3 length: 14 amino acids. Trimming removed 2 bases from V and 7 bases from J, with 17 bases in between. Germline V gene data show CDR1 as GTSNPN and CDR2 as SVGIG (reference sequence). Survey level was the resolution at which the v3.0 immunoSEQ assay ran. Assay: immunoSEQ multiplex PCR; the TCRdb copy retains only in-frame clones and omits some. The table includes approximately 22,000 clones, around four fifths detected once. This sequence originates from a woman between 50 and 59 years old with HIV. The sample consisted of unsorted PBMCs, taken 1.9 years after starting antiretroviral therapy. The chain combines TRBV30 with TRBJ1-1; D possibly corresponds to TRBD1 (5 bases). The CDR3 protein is CAWSPRGQGHEAFF. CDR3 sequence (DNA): TGTGCCTGGAGTCCACGGGGCCAAGGCCATGAAGCTTTCTTT.